Included here is one TCR beta chain sequence, with context. Its antigen remains unknown. This CDR3 spans 16 amino acids. Trimming removed 0 bases from V and 0 bases from J; junction bases left unmatched: 6. The germline gives CDR1 SGDLS, CDR2 YYNGEE. The record originates from a study of CD8 T cells in ankylosing spondylitis. Study-wide results and limits: Blood from ankylosing spondylitis patients appeared to carry a characteristic roughly 8-variant TCR beta motif. As reported, disease-linked clones showed significant enrichment in matched ankylosing spondylitis synovial fluid.

TCRdb redid the calling of the 5' RACE reads with MiXCR, one entry per CDR3 protein. There are 400,000 to 450,000 distinct CDR3 sequences in the sample; 15% to 20% occur only once, and approximately 1% lies in the top ten. The sequence was collected from a male donor with ankylosing spondylitis. The sequencing sample was made of blood, either unsorted or a sorted T cell fraction (not recorded which). This chain connects TRBV9 to TRBJ2-7, with 7 bases matching TRBD1. The CDR3 DNA sequence: TGTGCCAGCAGCGTAGGATGGGACAGAAGCTCCTACGAGCAGTACTTC. This codes for CASSVGWDRSSYEQYF.